A single sample gave rise to the 22 T cell receptor beta chains below, sequenced in a study of T cell responses to AZD1222 COVID-19 vaccine (dated by TCRdb to 2020 to 2022). In the paper's terms, the time point label means: baseline before first vaccination. Library preparation was by the immunoSEQ multiplex PCR assay. The clones in this table, taken by TCRdb from immuneACCESS, are in-frame only. Not every clone is retained; where verified, under half of the shortfall comes from an unresolved V gene, and the cause of the rest is unknown. A total of about 130,000 clones appear in this sample, around nine tenths of them only once. Clones ranked in the top ten supply under 2.5% of the sample. Sequenced material: peripheral blood, taken on day 0 of AZD1222 vaccination. Receptors were obtained from an adult in good health.

This clone was seen only once. V is TRBV4-3 and J is TRBJ1-4; D unresolved. The CDR3 loop spans 15 amino acids. The germline gives CDR1 LGHNA, CDR2 YSLEER. Trimming left V 1 base short and J 3 bases short, with 9 bases between. The DNA of the CDR3 is TGCGCCAGCAGCCAAGTGTGGGAGTCTAATGAAAAACTGTTTTTT. Translated: CASSQVWESNEKLFF.

This chain joins TRBV25-1 and TRBJ1-1; 8 positions match TRBD1. V was clipped by 6 bases and J by 3 bases; unmatched bases: 3. This CDR3 region has 13 residues. The germline gives CDR1 MGHDK, CDR2 SYGVNS. CDR3 sequence (DNA): TGTGCCAGCAGCCTGACAGGGGACACTGAAGCTTTCTTT. It encodes CASSLTGDTEAFF.

This clone was recorded a few times. The rearrangement links TRBV29-1 to TRBJ1-2; 12 nucleotides agree with TRBD1. The CDR3 spans 13 residues. Trimming removed 3 bases from V and 8 bases from J; junction bases left unmatched: 4. CDR1 is SQVTM and CDR2 is ANQGSEA in the germline V gene. The chain's CDR3 is CSVDAGTGGGYTF. In DNA form, the CDR3 reads TGCAGCGTTGATGCCGGGACAGGGGGCGGCTACACCTTC.

The chain recombines TRBV28 with TRBJ2-7; D is undetermined. V was cut by 5 bases and J by 6 bases, with 11 bases left in between. Germline-derived CDR1 and CDR2 are MDHEN and SYDVKM. CDR3 length: 12 amino acids. The CDR3 sequence is CASSPPLTEQYF. CDR3 nucleotides: TGTGCCAGCAGTCCCCCCCTAACCGAGCAGTACTTC.

V usage is TRBV9 and J usage is TRBJ1-6; no clear D. The ends were cut back, 4 bases at V and 10 bases at J, with 15 bases in the middle. The length of the CDR3 is 14 residues. The germline V gene has CDR1 SGDLS and CDR2 YYNGEE. CDR3 in amino acids: CASSPHGEGSPLHF. The CDR3 bases are TGTGCCAGCAGCCCCCACGGGGAAGGCTCACCCCTCCACTTT. The variable domain in full, completed from reference TRBV9 and TRBJ1-6, reads DSGVTQTPKHLITATGQRVTLRCSPRSGDLSVYWYQQSLDQGLQFLIQYYNGEERAKGNILERFSAQQFPDLHSELNLSSLELGDSALYFCASSPHGEGSPLHFGNGTRLTVT.

The J gene is TRBJ1-1, the V gene TRBV30, with TRBD1 as a possible D gene (6 bases). V was cut by 3 bases and J by 11 bases, with 13 bases left in between. The CDR3 sequence is 11 residues long. Germline assignment: CDR1 GTSNPN and CDR2 SVGIG (reference sequence). CDR3 loop: CAWSPRQEAFF. The CDR3 DNA reads as TGTGCCTGGAGCCCCAGACAGGAGGCTTTCTTT. The variable domain in full, completed from reference TRBV30 and TRBJ1-1, reads SQTIHQWPATLVQPVGSPLSLECTVEGTSNPNLYWYRQAAGRGLQLLFYSVGIGQISSEVPQNLSASRPQDRQFILSSKKLLLSDSGFYLCAWSPRQEAFFGQGTRLTVV.

The CDR3 bases are TGTGCCAGCAGTACAGGGATGGGCGAAAAACTGTTTTTT. Its protein is CASSTGMGEKLFF. This sequence joins TRBV6-6 and TRBJ1-4, with D perhaps matching TRBD1 (6 bases). The CDR3 is 13 residues long. Per the germline V gene, CDR1 is MNHNY and CDR2 is SVGAGI (reference sequence). Trimming pared 5 bases from V and 8 bases from J, leaving 12 bases between.

This sequence joins TRBV2 and TRBJ2-1; a possible D gene is TRBD1 (5 bases). The length of the CDR3 is 11 residues. Germline V gene sequence: CDR1 SNHLY, CDR2 FYNNEI. The germline V and J ends were trimmed by 5 bases and 9 bases, with 8 bases remaining between them. In DNA, the CDR3 is TGTGCCAGCAGTTGGGGCCCTGAGCAGTTCTTC. Amino acid sequence: CASSWGPEQFF.

J is TRBJ2-3 and V is TRBV28; a possible D gene is TRBD1 (5 bases). The CDR3 consists of 13 residues. The V gene lost 7 bases and the J gene lost 5 bases, with 13 bases spanning the gap. CDR1 and CDR2 from the germline V gene are MDHEN and SYDVKM. The CDR3 region is CASITQTEDTQYF. Written as DNA, the CDR3 is TGTGCCAGCATAACACAGACAGAAGATACGCAGTATTTT.

This chain joins TRBV7-8 and TRBJ2-7; 10 nucleotides match TRBD2. Germline CDR1 and CDR2: SGHVS and FQNEAQ. V was pared by 1 base and J by 0 bases, with 9 bases of the junction left unmatched. The CDR3 has 18 residues. The CDR3 protein is CASSLELAGSYSSYEQYF. DNA of the CDR3: TGTGCCAGCAGCTTAGAACTAGCGGGATCTTATAGCTCCTACGAGCAGTACTTC.

This chain connects TRBV7-2 to TRBJ1-5; D not resolved. The CDR3 totals 13 residues. Germline V gene sequence: CDR1 SGHTA, CDR2 FQGNSA. Trimming left V 10 bases short and J 5 bases short, with 15 bases between. The CDR3 loop reads CATRIDAYQPQHF. In DNA, the CDR3 is TGTGCCACCCGAATAGATGCCTATCAGCCCCAGCATTTT.

This chain joins TRBV5-1 and TRBJ2-5, with 13 bases lining up with TRBD2. The germline CDR1 and CDR2 sequences are SGHRS and YFSETQ. V dropped 4 bases and J dropped 3; count of bases not matched to a gene: 6. This CDR3 comprises 16 residues. The CDR3 DNA reads as TGCGCCAGCAGCCGAGGACTAGCGGGAGTGGAAGAGACCCAGTACTTC. Translation: CASSRGLAGVEETQYF.

The chain employs TRBV6-5 and TRBJ2-7, with TRBD1 matching 7 bases. The J segment lost 6 bases and the V segment lost 7 bases, leaving 9 bases of the junction unmatched. The length of the CDR3 is 13 residues. The germline CDR1 and CDR2 sequences are MNHEY and SVGAGI. CDR3 residues: CASKINRGREQYF. Written as DNA, the CDR3 is TGTGCCAGCAAGATAAACAGGGGACGCGAGCAGTACTTC.

This clone has a handful of counts. The CDR3 DNA reads TGCAGCGCCAAACCCGGGATGACAGGGGCCTACGAGCAGTACTTC. Translation: CSAKPGMTGAYEQYF. The V and J genes are TRBV29-1 and TRBJ2-7; TRBD1 aligns across 8 bases. V was pared by 7 bases and J by 2 bases, with 13 bases of the junction left unmatched. The germline CDR1 and CDR2 sequences are SQVTM and ANQGSEA. The CDR3 length is 15 residues.

The rearrangement uses TRBV5-1 and TRBJ2-5; possibly TRBD2 for D (5 bases). In germline, CDR1 is SGHRS, CDR2 YFSETQ. Trimming removed 5 bases from V and 1 base from J, with 9 bases in between. The CDR3 is made up of 13 amino acids. CDR3 region: CASRGLVQETQYF. The CDR3 DNA sequence: TGCGCCAGCAGAGGACTCGTCCAAGAGACCCAGTACTTC.

The chain combines TRBV9 with TRBJ1-5; no clear D. This CDR3 comprises 12 residues. From germline, CDR1 is SGDLS and CDR2 YYNGEE. Trimming removed 7 bases at V and 0 bases at J, with 5 bases between. The CDR3 loop reads CASGVSNQPQHF. In nucleotides, the CDR3 is TGTGCCAGCGGGGTTAGCAATCAGCCCCAGCATTTT.

The chain recombines TRBV3-1 (or the pseudogene TRBV3-2) with TRBJ2-1; either TRBD1 or TRBD2 may fit D (5 bases each). Germline-derived CDR1 and CDR2 are LGHDT and YNNKEL (reference sequence). This CDR3 is built from 14 residues. The V and J ends lost 3 bases and 5 bases respectively, with 11 bases between them. The CDR3 nucleotides are TGTGCCAGCAGCCAGGGACCGGGTAACAATGAGCAGTTCTTC. Residues: CASSQGPGNNEQFF.

The genes are TRBV7-8 and TRBJ2-3; D call uncertain. The CDR3 length is 16 residues. Germline V gives CDR1 SGHVS, CDR2 FQNEAQ. V lost 5 bases and J lost 0, with 15 bases in between. CDR3 residues: CASSQIGHLSTDTQYF. The CDR3 DNA sequence: TGTGCCAGCAGCCAGATAGGTCACCTAAGCACAGATACGCAGTATTTT.

For the CDR3, the DNA is TGTGCCAGCAGCCAAGACAGAAGCAATCAGCCCCAGCATTTT. Translating it yields CASSQDRSNQPQHF. This chain links TRBV7-2 with TRBJ1-5; the D gene is possibly TRBD1 (5 bases). Germline CDR1 SGHTA, CDR2 FQGNSA. The ends were cut back, 5 bases at V and 1 base at J, with 9 bases in the middle. CDR3 length: 14 amino acids.

The chain has TRBV28 and TRBJ1-2, with TRBD1 as a possible D gene (5 bases). Per the germline V gene, CDR1 is MDHEN and CDR2 is SYDVKM. The V end lost 2 bases, the J end lost 8 bases, and 18 bases lay between the germline ends. The CDR3 totals 15 residues. The CDR3 loop reads CASSLHGRVFLGYTF. CDR3 in DNA: TGTGCCAGCAGTTTACATGGCAGGGTCTTCTTGGGCTACACCTTC.

This clone was observed a handful of times. The CDR3 DNA reads as TGTGCCAGCCGTGGGCGGACAGGGAGTTCACCCCTCCACTTT. Translation: CASRGRTGSSPLHF. The chain uses TRBV2 and TRBJ1-6, with 8 bases fitting TRBD1. This CDR3 has 14 amino acids. With 8 bases clipped from V and 9 bases from J, the junction kept 9 bases outside the gene matches. The germline CDR1 and CDR2 sequences are SNHLY and FYNNEI.

The chain couples TRBV29-1 to TRBJ1-2, with TRBD1 matching 10 bases. Germline lookup yields CDR1 SQVTM and CDR2 ANQGSEA. This CDR3 has 11 residues. Unmatched junction bases numbered 4, after V lost 6 bases and J lost 9 bases. The CDR3 sequence: CSVQGQGSYTF. The DNA of the CDR3 is TGCAGCGTGCAGGGACAGGGGAGCTACACCTTC.